Presented here are 9 T cell receptor beta chains from one specimen sequenced in a study of response to subunit inactivated influenza vaccine. In TCRdb, the RT-PCR reads were re-called with MiXCR into one record per CDR3 protein. The sample lists a few hundred thousand distinct CDR3 sequences; 10% to 11% were seen once. This material consisted of PBMCs from blood, taken 40 to 50 days after vaccination. The receptors shown here come from a man in his forties or fifties who received an inactivated influenza vaccine.

This clonotype has at least ten counts. The chain links TRBV5-1 to TRBJ2-7; D not resolved. V lost 0 bases to trimming and J lost 2 bases, with 12 bases between them. The CDR3 loop spans 15 amino acids. Per the germline V gene, CDR1 is SGHRS and CDR2 is YFSETQ. The CDR3 loop reads CASSLVVEGTYEQYF. The CDR3 coding sequence is TGCGCCAGCAGCTTGGTGGTAGAAGGGACCTACGAGCAGTACTTC.

This clonotype was recorded many times. V usage is TRBV4-3 and J usage is TRBJ1-2; D may be TRBD1 (6 bases). This CDR3 spans 16 amino acids. Trimming shortened V by 5 bases and J by 5 bases, and 21 bases separated the two germline ends. The V gene's germline CDR1 is LGHNA and CDR2 YSLEER. In DNA, the CDR3 is TGCGCCAGCAGCTCAAACCGTTGGGGGGCTGGGTATGGCTACACCTTC. Protein product: CASSSNRWGAGYGYTF.

This clonotype was detected only a few times. The gene calls are TRBV5-1 and TRBJ1-2; D is unclear. The CDR3 has 16 residues. Germline loops: CDR1 SGHRS, CDR2 YFSETQ. V shed 0 bases and J shed 8 bases, with 20 bases lying between them. The CDR3 DNA follows: TGCGCCAGCAGCTTGGAAGTCTCGGCCTATTCGGGCGGCTACACCTTC. Translating gives CASSLEVSAYSGGYTF.

The chain recombines TRBV4-1 with TRBJ2-3, with TRBD2 matching 10 bases. Germline-derived CDR1 and CDR2 are MGHRA and YSYEKL. CDR3 size: 19 residues. Losses at the gene ends were 0 bases for V and 6 bases for J; bases not matched to a gene: 15. CDR3 protein: CASSQDRPSGGKAADTQYF. The CDR3 bases are TGCGCCAGCAGCCAAGATCGGCCTAGCGGGGGAAAAGCAGCGGATACGCAGTATTTT.

This clonotype was recorded many times. The junction differs from germline at one of its ends, possibly a read error. The rearrangement links TRBV9 to TRBJ2-3; 9 positions match TRBD2. Germline loops: CDR1 SGDLS, CDR2 YYNGEE. The CDR3 loop spans 12 amino acids. CDR3 amino acids: CASSGSPDTQYF. For the CDR3, the DNA is TGTGCCAGTAGCGGGAGCCCAGATACGCAGTATTTT.

This clonotype was observed many times. V and J are TRBV7-9 and TRBJ2-1; 8 bases are a match to TRBD2. Germline CDR1 and CDR2: SEHNR and FQNEAQ (reference sequence). V gave up 1 base and J gave up 5 bases; unmatched junction bases: 4. CDR3 size: 15 residues. The CDR3 sequence: CASSLEGLANNEQFF. The CDR3 coding sequence is TGTGCCAGCAGCTTAGAAGGACTAGCTAACAATGAGCAGTTCTTC.

The chain combines TRBV15 with TRBJ2-1; TRBD2 matches at 12 bases. Unmatched junction bases numbered 7, after V lost 5 bases and J lost 5 bases. Germline assignment: CDR1 LNHNV and CDR2 YYDKDF (reference sequence). The CDR3 consists of 16 residues. This CDR3 is CATSARLAGDHNEQFF. The CDR3 nucleotides are TGTGCCACCAGCGCCCGACTAGCGGGGGACCACAATGAGCAGTTCTTC.

In this sample, this clonotype turned up a few times. The chain joins TRBV11-2 to TRBJ1-4; possibly TRBD1 for D (5 bases). Germline V gene lookup returns CDR1 SGHAT and CDR2 FQNNGV. The CDR3 extends over 15 amino acids. Between the trimmed V and J ends, which lost 3 bases and 4 bases, there was a span of 12 bases. This chain's CDR3 is CASSLEGRGNEKLFF. Written as DNA, the CDR3 is TGTGCCAGCAGCTTGGAGGGGCGCGGTAATGAAAAACTGTTTTTT.

V and J are TRBV7-3 and TRBJ2-1; possibly TRBD2 for D (5 bases). The CDR3 consists of 13 residues. The V end lost 7 bases, the J end lost 6 bases, and 13 bases lay between the germline ends. Germline V gene data show CDR1 as SGHTA and CDR2 as FQGTGA. The CDR3 sequence is CASTDLLSNEQFF. DNA of the CDR3: TGTGCCAGCACGGACTTACTATCCAATGAGCAGTTCTTC. Supplemented by reference TRBV7-3 and TRBJ2-1, the full variable domain reads GAGVSQTPSNKVTEKGKYVELRCDPISGHTALYWYRQSLGQGPEFLIYFQGTGAADDSGLPNDRFFAVRPEGSVSTLKIQRTERGDSAVYLCASTDLLSNEQFFGPGTRLTVL.